This T cell receptor (beta chain) comes out of a study of CD8+ T cells in alopecia areata. Looking at the study overall: Those patients who were treated received oral tofacitinib, which was given at 5 to 10 mg twice daily for moderate-to-severe alopecia areata. After 6 to 18 months of tofacitinib, follow-up continued 6 months off drug. Points from the study as a whole: Lesional scalp, especially alopecia totalis/universalis, showed higher clonality than normal scalp.

Reverse transcription of extracted RNA yielded cDNA, which provided the sequencing template. Clones were read by immunoSEQ multiplex PCR, and TCRdb kept only the in-frame ones, dropping some. Of over 15,000 clones listed, under 75% were seen once; the top ten hold 5.5% to 6.5%. Worth noting for this clone: Its cognate antigen is unknown.

Patients with alopecia areata provided lesional scalp punch biopsies as well as peripheral blood. The CDR3 has 14 residues. The V end was cut by 5 bases, the J end by 5 bases, with 12 bases between. In germline, CDR1 is SGHVS, CDR2 FQNEAQ. The specimen was skin, collected at week 0. V and J are TRBV7-8 and TRBJ2-2; D might be TRBD1 (7 bases). The receptor's source is a human donor with alopecia areata. CDR3 amino acids: CASSPQGGTGELFF. CDR3 nucleotide sequence: TGTGCCAGCAGCCCCCAGGGGGGTACCGGGGAGCTGTTTTTT.